This T cell receptor (beta chain) was identified during a study of blood T cell repertoires in COVID-19. Turning to the study itself: From the United States, Italy and Spain came samples of acute and convalescent COVID-19. T cells, B-cell-depleted T cells, or PBMCs provided the cDNA or gDNA that served as material.

In germline, CDR1 is LNHNV, CDR2 YYDKDF (reference sequence). The ends lost 1 base at V and 6 bases at J; junction bases unmatched: 8. The CDR3 extends over 16 amino acids. Authors' data handling: For nucleated cells, counts were estimated from reference gene primer amplification. Repertoires were generated with immunoSEQ multiplex PCR, while TCRdb's copy carries only in-frame clones and drops some. V, J and clone size derive from that table, while D and trimming were established from the DNA sequence. In the table there are 150,000 to 200,000 clones, around three quarters of which are singletons. The receptor's source is a man between 60 and 70 years old with acute or convalescent COVID-19. The chain employs TRBV15 and TRBJ2-3; 9 bases are a match to TRBD1. The material sequenced was peripheral blood. CDR3 nucleotides: TGTGCCACCAGCAGAGGGACAGGGGCAGTCGCGGATACGCAGTATTTT. Translated: CATSRGTGAVADTQYF.